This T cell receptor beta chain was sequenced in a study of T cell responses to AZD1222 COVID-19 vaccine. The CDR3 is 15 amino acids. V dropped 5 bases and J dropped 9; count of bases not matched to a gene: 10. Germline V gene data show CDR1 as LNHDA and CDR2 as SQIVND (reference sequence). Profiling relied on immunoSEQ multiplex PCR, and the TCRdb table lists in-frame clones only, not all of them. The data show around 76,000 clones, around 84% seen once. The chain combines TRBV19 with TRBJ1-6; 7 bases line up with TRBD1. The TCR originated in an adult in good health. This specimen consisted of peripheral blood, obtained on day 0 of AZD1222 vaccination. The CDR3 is CASSRRQGRSSPLHF. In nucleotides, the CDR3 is TGTGCCAGTAGTCGCAGACAGGGACGAAGTTCACCCCTCCACTTT.